This entry features one T cell receptor (beta chain) sequence. This clone was detected ten times or more. Its recognized antigen is unknown. No per-base quality is available; no much larger clone lies one base away. TRB sequencing was run on genomic DNA with either the immunoSEQ assay at survey resolution or the hsTCRB kit. The paper's data handling went like this. The immunoSEQ software handled the initial read processing, while the LymphoSeq R package was used for the repertoire analyses. Clonality was calculated as 1 minus normalized Shannon entropy, and the Gini coefficient was also calculated for each TRB dataset. Phenotypes of unsorted samples were inferred by mapping TRB sequences from sorted subsets of the recipient or donor onto unsorted samples of the same recipient. TCRdb holds this immuneACCESS table with in-frame rearrangements only. Some clones are missing; in checked studies, unresolved V genes explain under half, and the rest has no known cause. V and J calls and clone size are those listed in that table; D and trimming were worked out from the DNA. This sample contains about 5,700 clones, none of which is a singleton. Together, the top ten hold about 26% of the sample.

This sample stems from a study of T cells after posttransplantation cyclophosphamide listed by TCRdb under 2016. About the study as a whole: The study tracked T cell repertoire reconstitution by TRB sequencing after myeloablative bone marrow transplantation using posttransplantation cyclophosphamide as GVHD prophylaxis. Antigen receptor sequencing was done on samples from about 34 PTCy-treated patients and from under 20 related bone marrow donors of those patients. Blood from every one of the roughly 30 PTCy patients who had 1-year posttransplant specimens underwent TRB sequencing. Up to about 3 additional blood samples from 2 to 5.2 years after transplant were also TRB-sequenced in 3 patients, as was pretransplant blood from several patients. Because TRA and TRB clonality were tightly correlated in roughly 10 samples, subsequent TCR analyses were focused on TRB only. Public TRB sequences were checked against a database of over 3,500 sequences associated with responses to pathogens, tumor antigens, self-antigens and alloantigens.

What the study reported, not specific to this receptor: At 1-2 months, donor-recipient similarity was low but rose over the first year, and the later blood repertoires were often dominated by donor CD8+ memory clones. Across over 40 patients, TRB clonality was highly associated with recipient CMV seropositivity and CMV reactivation, and PTCy diversity was similar to diversity in CNI/methotrexate controls. The TRB repertoires of T cells infiltrating skin or GI tract showed only limited overlap with the TRB repertoires of T cells in blood.

The treatment or condition label, as the study defines it: high-dose cyclophosphamide on days +3 and +4 as single-agent GVHD prophylaxis. Busulfan and fludarabine conditioning, a related or unrelated marrow graft, and cyclophosphamide on days +3 and +4 were given to PTCy patients. The PTCy-treated patients were enrolled in a prospective multi-institutional clinical trial. Peripheral blood and bone marrow mononuclear cells were isolated by Ficoll-Hypaque density centrifugation and were cryopreserved. The CDR3 has 13 amino acids, counting the end cysteine and phenylalanine. Just the 39-base CDR3 DNA is kept, in frame starting at base 1. Germline trimming amounts to 5 bases on V and 8 bases on J, with 6 as the count of junction bases outside the gene matches. For CDR1 and CDR2, the germline V gene (reference sequence) lists MNHEY and SMNVEV.

The TCR sequence derives from a male patient between 60 and 69 years old who received an allogeneic stem cell transplant from a related donor, was CMV-positive, and had no GVHD. After a transplant, some T cells may be of graft donor origin. In this chain, TRBV27 is recombined with TRBJ1-2, with 9 bases aligning to TRBD1. This specimen was PBMCs, taken after allogeneic stem cell transplant with posttransplant cyclophosphamide. The DNA sequence is given as TGTGCCAGCAGTCCAGGGACAGGGTGGGGCTACACCTTC. Translation gives CASSPGTGWGYTF.